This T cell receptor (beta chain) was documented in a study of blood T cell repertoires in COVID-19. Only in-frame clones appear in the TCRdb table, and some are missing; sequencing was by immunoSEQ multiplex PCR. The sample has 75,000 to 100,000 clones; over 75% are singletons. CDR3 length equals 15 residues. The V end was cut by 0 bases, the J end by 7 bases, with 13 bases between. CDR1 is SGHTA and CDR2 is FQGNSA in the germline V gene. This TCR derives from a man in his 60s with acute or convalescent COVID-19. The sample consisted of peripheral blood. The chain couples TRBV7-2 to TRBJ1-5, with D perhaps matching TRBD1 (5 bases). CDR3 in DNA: TGTGCCAGCAGCTTAGCAGGGGATCCTCGCCAGCCCCAGCATTTT. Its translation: CASSLAGDPRQPQHF.